What follows is one T cell receptor beta chain and its context. The record originates from a study of T cell responses to AZD1222 COVID-19 vaccine. V lost 0 bases to trimming and J lost 4 bases, with 7 bases between them. Germline loops: CDR1 LNHDA, CDR2 SQIVND (reference sequence). This CDR3 has 14 amino acids. TCRdb's table, derived via immunoSEQ multiplex PCR, lists solely in-frame clones and lacks some. This sample carries some 180,000 clones, around 88% of them seen once, and the ten largest clones take roughly 0.98%. The V gene is TRBV19, the J gene TRBJ1-3; D is ambiguous. The material was peripheral blood, obtained 28 days after the second AZD1222 dose. The receptor comes from an adult who received the AZD1222 COVID-19 vaccine. This chain's CDR3 is CASSIDPQGNTIYF. CDR3 sequence (DNA): TGTGCCAGTAGTATAGACCCACAGGGAAACACCATATATTTT.